The sequence of this TCR beta chain was determined in a study of T cell responses to AZD1222 COVID-19 vaccine. V was clipped by 5 bases and J by 6 bases; unmatched bases: 9. CDR1 is SGHVS, CDR2 FNYEAQ, per germline. The CDR3 loop spans 16 amino acids. Repertoires were generated with immunoSEQ multiplex PCR, while TCRdb's copy carries only in-frame clones and drops some. The data show about 120,000 clones, with 88% seen just once and about 1.6% held by the top ten. The study's findings and limits: Increased Spike-specific TCR breadth and depth were observed after two AZD1222 doses. Of spike-specific TCRs, nearly half reportedly target regions left unmutated in variants. Clonal diversity was possibly underestimated, and white British individuals and females predominated among donors.

As to this clone: What it recognizes is unknown.

The source was peripheral blood, collected on day 0 of AZD1222 vaccination. This TCR was sampled from an adult in good health. The chain carries TRBV7-6 and TRBJ2-7, with 14 bases matching TRBD2. CDR3 in amino acids: CASSPGGTSGRIEQYF. The CDR3 coding sequence is TGTGCCAGCAGCCCCGGGGGGACTAGCGGGAGAATCGAGCAGTACTTC. The whole variable domain, filled in from reference TRBV7-6 and TRBJ2-7, reads GAGVSQSPRYKVTKRGQDVALRCDPISGHVSLYWYRQALGQGPEFLTYFNYEAQQDKSGLPNDRFSAERPEGSISTLTIQRTEQRDSAMYRCASSPGGTSGRIEQYFGPGTRLTVT.